This is a list of T cell receptor beta chains from one sample in a study of T cells after yellow fever vaccination. MiXCR was run by TCRdb on the 5' RACE reads, yielding one entry per CDR3 protein. The data contain 45,000 to 75,000 distinct CDR3 sequences, approximately 5.5% of them singletons. Sequences were derived from PBMCs, either bulk or a sorted T-cell subset (CD4+, CD8+, memory, or dextramer-sorted; not recorded which), sampled on the day of the yellow fever booster vaccination. The source of these receptors is a man younger than 30 who received the YFV17D yellow fever vaccine. Each CDR3 is given with its conserved first and last residue. A D gene is named only where the DNA matches it firmly. Size is stated for part of the rows, as once, few or many counts, or as a class when the clone is expanded.

>many|TRBJ2-7|TRBV2|NA
CASRRAVYEQYF
TGTGCCAGTCGTAGGGCGGTCTACGAGCAGTACTTC
>many|TRBJ2-3|TRBV7-2|NA
CASSYPATTSTDTQYF
TGTGCCAGCAGCTATCCAGCAACGACTAGCACAGATACGCAGTATTTT
>many|TRBJ2-3|TRBV5-8|NA
CASSPVGYRTDTQYF
TGTGCCAGCAGCCCGGTGGGATATCGCACAGATACGCAGTATTTT
>many|TRBJ2-7|TRBV12-3/TRBV12-4|TRBD1
CASSSPDRGWKYF
TGTGCCAGCAGTTCCCCGGACAGGGGTTGGAAGTACTTC
>many|TRBJ2-7|TRBV4-1|TRBD2
CASSHSSGGAGEQYF
TGCGCCAGCAGCCACTCTAGCGGGGGGGCGGGCGAGCAGTACTTC
>few|TRBJ2-3|TRBV10-3|TRBD2
CAVGGFTDTQYF
TGTGCCGTCGGGGGGTTCACAGATACGCAGTATTTT
>NA|TRBJ1-6|TRBV7-9|NA
CASSPDPKSSPLHF
TGTGCCAGCAGCCCAGACCCAAAGAGCTCACCCCTCCACTTT
>NA|TRBJ1-5|TRBV7-2|NA
CASSSREGDQPQHF
TGTGCCAGCAGCTCCCGGGAGGGCGATCAGCCCCAGCATTTT
>NA|TRBJ1-5|TRBV6-5|NA
CASRLGVWSQPQHF
TGTGCCAGCCGGCTAGGGGTGTGGAGTCAGCCCCAGCATTTT
>NA|TRBJ1-2|TRBV14|TRBD1
CAGSPLGTGDFYGYTF
TGTGCCGGCAGCCCCCTAGGGACAGGGGACTTCTATGGCTACACCTTC
>few|TRBJ1-2|TRBV20-1|TRBD1
CSAIRRGVARGQGYTF
TGCAGTGCTATTAGAAGAGGGGTCGCCAGGGGGCAAGGCTACACCTTC
>many|TRBJ1-5|TRBV4-2|NA
CASSPNVGNNQPQHF
TGTGCCAGCAGCCCCAATGTGGGGAACAATCAGCCCCAGCATTTT
>NA|TRBJ1-4|TRBV2|NA
CASSEMGTNEKLFF
TGTGCCAGCAGTGAAATGGGAACTAATGAAAAACTGTTTTTT
>many|TRBJ2-7|TRBV7-8|NA
CASSLRFPYEQYF
TGTGCCAGCAGCCTTAGGTTCCCTTACGAGCAGTACTTC
>many|TRBJ1-1|TRBV4-1|NA
CASSQRSGRVGTEAFF
TGCGCCAGCAGCCAACGGTCAGGGCGGGTAGGGACTGAAGCTTTCTTT
>NA|TRBJ2-3|TRBV18|NA
CASSPPSIDTQYF
TGTGCCAGCTCACCACCTAGCATAGATACGCAGTATTTT
>many|TRBJ1-2|TRBV29-1|NA
CSVVAANYGYTF
TGCAGCGTTGTGGCCGCAAACTATGGCTACACCTTC
>many|TRBJ2-5|TRBV24-1|NA
CATSDLRDETQYF
TGTGCCACCAGTGATTTGCGGGACGAGACCCAGTACTTC
>many|TRBJ2-3|TRBV6-5|NA
CASSSTATDTQYF
TGTGCCAGCAGTTCGACAGCGACAGATACGCAGTATTTT
>many|TRBJ1-3|TRBV4-1|TRBD1
CASSQEGGRTSGNTIYF
TGCGCCAGCAGCCAAGAAGGGGGCAGGACCTCTGGAAACACCATATATTTT
>few|TRBJ1-5|TRBV20-1|NA
CSARGQPGSNQPQHF
TGCAGTGCTAGAGGACAACCTGGGAGCAATCAGCCCCAGCATTTT
>many|TRBJ2-1|TRBV15|NA
CATSRDLSSYNEQFF
TGTGCCACCAGCAGAGATCTAAGCTCTTACAATGAGCAGTTCTTC
>many|TRBJ1-3|TRBV7-3|NA
CASSLTADPGNTIYF
TGTGCCAGCAGCTTGACAGCAGACCCTGGAAACACCATATATTTT
>few|TRBJ2-2|TRBV6-2/TRBV6-3|NA
CASSYGGGTGELFF
TGTGCCAGCAGTTACGGGGGAGGCACCGGGGAGCTGTTTTTT
>many|TRBJ2-5|TRBV5-1|NA
CASSLVTTQETQYF
TGCGCCAGCAGCTTGGTGACTACCCAAGAGACCCAGTACTTC
>few|TRBJ2-1|TRBV6-4|NA
CASSDGTPEQFF
TGTGCCAGCAGTGATGGAACTCCCGAGCAGTTCTTC
>NA|TRBJ2-3|TRBV6-2/TRBV6-3|NA
CASREDMSATQYF
TGTGCCAGCAGGGAGGACATGTCAGCTACGCAGTATTTT
>many|TRBJ1-6|TRBV12-3/TRBV12-4|NA
CASTRGYNSPLHF
TGTGCCAGCACCCGGGGGTATAATTCACCCCTCCACTTT
>few|TRBJ2-1|TRBV12-3/TRBV12-4|NA
CASSSRGDWQVYNEQFF
TGTGCCAGCAGCTCCAGGGGGGACTGGCAGGTATACAATGAGCAGTTCTTC
>NA|TRBJ2-7|TRBV10-3|TRBD1
CAISGTGDYYEQYF
TGTGCCATCAGTGGGACAGGGGATTACTACGAGCAGTACTTC
>many|TRBJ2-7|TRBV4-1|TRBD1
CASSLTTGSYEQYF
TGCGCCAGCAGCCTTACGACAGGGTCCTACGAGCAGTACTTC
>many|TRBJ2-3|TRBV7-9|NA
CASSLGADTQYF
TGTGCCAGCAGCTTGGGGGCAGATACGCAGTATTTT
>NA|TRBJ2-5|TRBV5-4|NA
CASSRATGETQYF
TGTGCCAGCTCCCGGGCCACAGGGGAGACCCAGTACTTC
>many|TRBJ2-2|TRBV6-5|NA
CASTAYGGFPGELFF
TGTGCCAGCACCGCCTATGGAGGGTTCCCCGGGGAGCTGTTTTTT
>NA|TRBJ2-1|TRBV5-1|TRBD1
CASSYLNSGGGHEQFF
TGCGCCAGCAGCTACCTCAATTCAGGGGGCGGGCATGAGCAGTTCTTC
>few|TRBJ2-5|TRBV4-1|TRBD2
CASSLSSGVQETQYF
TGCGCCAGCAGCCTGTCAAGCGGGGTTCAAGAGACCCAGTACTTC
>many|TRBJ2-5|TRBV7-9|NA
CASSLGGKETQYF
TGTGCCAGCAGCTTAGGGGGGAAAGAGACCCAGTACTTC
>NA|TRBJ2-7|TRBV5-4|NA
CASSLVGVYEQYF
TGTGCCAGCAGCTTGGTCGGGGTCTACGAGCAGTACTTC
>many|TRBJ2-7|TRBV7-2|TRBD2
CASSRTSGGSPYEQYF
TGTGCCAGCAGCCGGACTAGCGGGGGGTCCCCCTACGAGCAGTACTTC
>NA|TRBJ1-5|TRBV7-2|NA
CASSLTGADWYPQHF
TGTGCCAGCAGCTTAACTGGGGCGGATTGGTACCCCCAGCATTTT
>few|TRBJ2-3|TRBV7-2|NA
CASSWMGDTQYF
TGTGCCAGCAGCTGGATGGGAGATACGCAGTATTTT
>NA|TRBJ2-6|TRBV20-1|NA
CSARGTPSGANVLTF
TGCAGTGCAAGGGGGACCCCCTCTGGGGCCAACGTCCTGACTTTC
>few|TRBJ2-5|TRBV7-9|NA
CASSQPLRGETQYF
TGTGCCAGCAGCCAACCGTTGAGGGGGGAGACCCAGTACTTC
>NA|TRBJ2-5|TRBV7-7|NA
CASSLDRGETQYF
TGTGCCAGCAGCTTGGACCGAGGGGAGACCCAGTACTTC
>NA|TRBJ2-3|TRBV6-2/TRBV6-3|TRBD2
CASSSGTSVTDTQYF
TGTGCCAGCAGCTCCGGGACTAGCGTTACAGATACGCAGTATTTT
>many|TRBJ2-7|TRBV12-3/TRBV12-4|NA
CASSPGTGLTMEQYF
TGTGCCAGCAGCCCGGGCACAGGTTTGACCATGGAGCAGTACTTC
>few|TRBJ1-4|TRBV11-2|TRBD1
CASSTGTGFEKLFF
TGTGCCAGCAGCACCGGGACAGGGTTCGAAAAACTGTTTTTT
>many|TRBJ2-1|TRBV10-1|TRBD2
CASSESRLAGGLQPYNEQFF
TGCGCCAGCAGTGAGTCGCGACTAGCGGGGGGCCTCCAGCCCTACAATGAGCAGTTCTTC
>many|TRBJ2-2|TRBV4-3|NA
CASSQDSGDQIGELFF
TGCGCCAGCAGCCAAGATTCAGGGGACCAGATCGGGGAGCTGTTTTTT
>many|TRBJ1-1|TRBV4-1|NA
CASSFPGRENTEAFF
TGCGCCAGCAGCTTCCCTGGCAGGGAGAACACTGAAGCTTTCTTT
>many|TRBJ1-4|TRBV20-1|NA
CSARDRATNEKLFF
TGCAGTGCTAGAGATCGTGCAACTAATGAAAAACTGTTTTTT
>NA|TRBJ1-5|TRBV2|NA
CASRRRKNSNQPQHF
TGTGCCAGCAGGAGGCGGAAGAATAGCAATCAGCCCCAGCATTTT
>few|TRBJ2-3|TRBV24-1|NA
CATSSGVTDTQYF
TGTGCCACCAGTTCGGGGGTCACAGATACGCAGTATTTT
>NA|TRBJ1-6|TRBV18|NA
CASSNTRVAVNSPLHF
TGTGCCAGCTCAAATACGAGGGTAGCGGTTAATTCACCCCTCCACTTT
>many|TRBJ2-4|TRBV12-3/TRBV12-4|NA
CASSHQDRNIQYF
TGTGCCAGCAGTCACCAAGACAGAAACATTCAGTACTTC
>few|TRBJ2-7|TRBV29-1|NA
CSVDVAGSYEQYF
TGCAGCGTTGACGTGGCAGGCTCCTACGAGCAGTACTTC
>many|TRBJ2-3|TRBV12-3/TRBV12-4|NA
CASSFRRGGTDTQYF
TGTGCCAGCAGTTTTAGGCGGGGTGGCACAGATACGCAGTATTTT
>few|TRBJ2-6|TRBV5-8|NA
CASSLVRGGANVLTF
TGTGCCAGCAGCTTGGTGAGAGGGGGGGCCAACGTCCTGACTTTC
>few|TRBJ2-5|TRBV5-4|TRBD1
CASSLVDRGLETQYF
TGTGCCAGCAGCTTGGTCGACAGGGGGCTAGAGACCCAGTACTTC